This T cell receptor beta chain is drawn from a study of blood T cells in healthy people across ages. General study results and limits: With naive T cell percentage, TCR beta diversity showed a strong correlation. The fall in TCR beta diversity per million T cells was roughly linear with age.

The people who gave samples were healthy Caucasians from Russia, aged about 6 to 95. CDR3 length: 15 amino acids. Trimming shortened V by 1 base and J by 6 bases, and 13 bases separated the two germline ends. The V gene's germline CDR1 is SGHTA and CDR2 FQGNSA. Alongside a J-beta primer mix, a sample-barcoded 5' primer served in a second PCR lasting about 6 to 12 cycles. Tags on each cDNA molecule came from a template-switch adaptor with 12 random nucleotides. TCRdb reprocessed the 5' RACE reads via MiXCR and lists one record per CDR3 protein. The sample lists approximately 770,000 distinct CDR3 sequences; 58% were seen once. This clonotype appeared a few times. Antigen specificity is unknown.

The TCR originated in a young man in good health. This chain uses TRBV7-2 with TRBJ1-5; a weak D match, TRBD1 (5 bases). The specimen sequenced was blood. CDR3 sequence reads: CASSLVGGTSQPQHF. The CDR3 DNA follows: TGTGCCAGCAGCTTAGTTGGGGGGACGAGTCAGCCCCAGCATTTT.